This is a list of T cell receptor beta chains from one sample in a study of blood T cell repertoires in COVID-19. Measured with immunoSEQ multiplex PCR; TCRdb has only the in-frame clones, and not every one. The sample has roughly 380,000 clones, 85% seen once. The sequencing input was peripheral blood. The receptors come from a woman in her late teens or twenties with acute or convalescent COVID-19. Each CDR3 is given with its conserved first and last residue. Each record gives: V gene, CDR3 length, clone size, J gene, D gene, CDR3 protein, CDR3 DNA. D genes are given only for firm matches. Only some rows state a clone size, as once, few, many or a class for expanded clones.

v_call: TRBV9; cdr3_length: 16; clone_size: NA; j_call: TRBJ2-3; d_call: NA; cdr3_aa: CASSVGGARNPDTQYF; cdr3_nt: TGTGCCAGCAGCGTAGGTGGGGCCCGCAACCCAGATACGCAGTATTTT
v_call: TRBV27; cdr3_length: 14; clone_size: NA; j_call: TRBJ1-2; d_call: NA; cdr3_aa: CASSLEWPGDGYTF; cdr3_nt: TGTGCCAGCAGTTTGGAATGGCCAGGGGATGGCTACACCTTC
v_call: TRBV19; cdr3_length: 17; clone_size: NA; j_call: TRBJ1-1; d_call: TRBD1; cdr3_aa: CASSIIRTGGKNTEAFF; cdr3_nt: TGTGCCAGTAGTATAATTCGGACAGGGGGTAAGAACACTGAAGCTTTCTTT
v_call: TRBV12-5; cdr3_length: 17; clone_size: NA; j_call: TRBJ2-2; d_call: NA; cdr3_aa: CASGLVGSRANTGELFF; cdr3_nt: TGTGCTAGTGGTTTGGTAGGGTCGAGGGCGAACACCGGGGAGCTGTTTTTT
v_call: TRBV5-5; cdr3_length: 14; clone_size: NA; j_call: TRBJ1-5; d_call: NA; cdr3_aa: CASSPDTLNQPQHF; cdr3_nt: TGTGCCAGCAGCCCGGACACATTAAATCAGCCCCAGCATTTT
v_call: TRBV5-1; cdr3_length: 17; clone_size: NA; j_call: TRBJ1-1; d_call: TRBD1; cdr3_aa: CASSPGDSPKINTEAFF; cdr3_nt: TGCGCCAGCAGCCCGGGGGACAGTCCGAAAATTAACACTGAAGCTTTCTTT
v_call: TRBV29-1; cdr3_length: 13; clone_size: NA; j_call: TRBJ1-5; d_call: TRBD1; cdr3_aa: CTWDRPCNQPQHF; cdr3_nt: TGCACCTGGGACAGGCCCTGCAATCAGCCCCAGCATTTT
v_call: TRBV21-1; cdr3_length: 13; clone_size: NA; j_call: TRBJ1-3; d_call: NA; cdr3_aa: CASMSGRSRTIYF; cdr3_nt: TGTGCCAGCATGTCAGGGCGAAGTAGGACCATATATTTT
v_call: TRBV6-5; cdr3_length: 15; clone_size: few; j_call: TRBJ1-2; d_call: NA; cdr3_aa: CASSFPDGQNYGYTF; cdr3_nt: TGTGCCAGCAGTTTCCCCGACGGACAGAACTATGGCTACACCTTC
v_call: TRBV5-1; cdr3_length: 16; clone_size: NA; j_call: TRBJ2-1; d_call: TRBD2; cdr3_aa: CASSELAASSYNEQFF; cdr3_nt: TGCGCCAGCAGCGAACTAGCGGCAAGCTCCTACAATGAGCAGTTCTTC
v_call: TRBV5-8; cdr3_length: 17; clone_size: NA; j_call: TRBJ1-1; d_call: NA; cdr3_aa: CASSFLGQRVMNTEAFF; cdr3_nt: TGTGCCAGCAGCTTTCTTGGACAGCGCGTCATGAACACTGAAGCTTTCTTT
v_call: TRBV3-1/TRBV3-2; cdr3_length: 13; clone_size: NA; j_call: TRBJ2-1; d_call: NA; cdr3_aa: CASSRRTGEEQFF; cdr3_nt: TGTGCCAGCAGCCGGAGGACGGGAGAGGAGCAGTTCTTC
v_call: TRBV30; cdr3_length: 16; clone_size: NA; j_call: TRBJ1-4; d_call: TRBD1; cdr3_aa: CAWSVGGQTESEKLFF; cdr3_nt: TGTGCCTGGAGTGTCGGGGGACAGACGGAAAGCGAAAAACTGTTTTTT
v_call: TRBV28; cdr3_length: 16; clone_size: NA; j_call: TRBJ1-1; d_call: NA; cdr3_aa: CASSPPRHRKNTEAFF; cdr3_nt: TGTGCCAGCAGTCCCCCTCGGCACAGAAAGAACACTGAAGCTTTCTTT
v_call: TRBV7-9; cdr3_length: 15; clone_size: once; j_call: TRBJ1-1; d_call: TRBD1; cdr3_aa: CASSRTGGLNTEAFF; cdr3_nt: TGTGCCAGCAGCCGCACAGGGGGCCTGAACACTGAAGCTTTCTTT
v_call: TRBV3-1/TRBV3-2; cdr3_length: 13; clone_size: NA; j_call: TRBJ1-2; d_call: NA; cdr3_aa: CASSQEGGSGYTF; cdr3_nt: TGTGCCAGCAGCCAAGAAGGGGGTTCTGGCTACACCTTC
v_call: TRBV3-1/TRBV3-2; cdr3_length: 14; clone_size: NA; j_call: TRBJ2-1; d_call: NA; cdr3_aa: CASTAGSSYNEQFF; cdr3_nt: TGTGCCAGTACCGCCGGGAGCTCCTACAATGAGCAGTTCTTC
v_call: TRBV2; cdr3_length: 15; clone_size: NA; j_call: TRBJ2-1; d_call: TRBD1; cdr3_aa: CASSMDREPYNEQFF; cdr3_nt: TGTGCCAGCAGTATGGACAGGGAGCCCTACAATGAGCAGTTCTTC
v_call: TRBV24-1; cdr3_length: 13; clone_size: once; j_call: TRBJ1-1; d_call: NA; cdr3_aa: CATSAGGGTEAFF; cdr3_nt: TGTGCCACCAGTGCTGGGGGGGGGACTGAAGCTTTCTTT
v_call: TRBV7-3; cdr3_length: 11; clone_size: NA; j_call: TRBJ1-1; d_call: NA; cdr3_aa: CASSQGRRAFF; cdr3_nt: TGTGCCAGCAGCCAGGGTCGAAGAGCTTTCTTT
v_call: TRBV7-2; cdr3_length: 15; clone_size: many; j_call: TRBJ1-6; d_call: TRBD1; cdr3_aa: CASSSPGTVNSPLHF; cdr3_nt: TGTGCCAGCAGCTCCCCCGGGACAGTAAATTCACCCCTCCACTTT
v_call: TRBV2; cdr3_length: 14; clone_size: NA; j_call: TRBJ1-1; d_call: NA; cdr3_aa: CATSGGTGNTEAFF; cdr3_nt: TGTGCCACCTCCGGGGGGACCGGGAACACTGAAGCTTTCTTT
v_call: TRBV29-1; cdr3_length: 16; clone_size: NA; j_call: TRBJ1-3; d_call: NA; cdr3_aa: CSATEGLLSSGNTIYF; cdr3_nt: TGCAGCGCCACTGAGGGACTCCTAAGCAGTGGAAACACCATATATTTT
v_call: TRBV9; cdr3_length: 14; clone_size: few; j_call: TRBJ1-6; d_call: TRBD1; cdr3_aa: CASSGQGDNSPLHF; cdr3_nt: TGTGCCAGCAGTGGACAGGGAGACAATTCACCCCTCCACTTT
v_call: TRBV3-1/TRBV3-2; cdr3_length: 15; clone_size: NA; j_call: TRBJ1-5; d_call: TRBD1; cdr3_aa: CASSHGQGGNQPQHF; cdr3_nt: TGTGCCAGCAGCCATGGACAGGGAGGCAATCAGCCCCAGCATTTT
v_call: TRBV4-1; cdr3_length: 15; clone_size: once; j_call: TRBJ2-5; d_call: TRBD1; cdr3_aa: CASSPGQGTAETQYF; cdr3_nt: TGCGCCAGCAGCCCCGGACAGGGCACAGCGGAGACCCAGTACTTC
v_call: TRBV5-1; cdr3_length: 15; clone_size: NA; j_call: TRBJ2-1; d_call: NA; cdr3_aa: CASSLQGEAYNEQFF; cdr3_nt: TGCGCCAGCAGCTTACAGGGTGAGGCCTACAATGAGCAGTTCTTC
v_call: TRBV11-2; cdr3_length: 17; clone_size: NA; j_call: TRBJ2-5; d_call: TRBD2; cdr3_aa: CASSLVGSGGAAETQYF; cdr3_nt: TGTGCCAGCAGCTTAGTAGGTAGCGGGGGGGCGGCAGAGACCCAGTACTTC
v_call: TRBV4-1; cdr3_length: 13; clone_size: NA; j_call: TRBJ1-1; d_call: NA; cdr3_aa: CASSQERNTEAFF; cdr3_nt: TGCGCCAGCAGCCAAGAGAGGAACACTGAAGCTTTCTTT
v_call: TRBV27; cdr3_length: 14; clone_size: NA; j_call: TRBJ2-7; d_call: TRBD1; cdr3_aa: CASSLGDRAYEQYF; cdr3_nt: TGTGCCAGCAGTTTAGGGGACAGGGCCTACGAGCAGTACTTC
v_call: TRBV7-4; cdr3_length: 14; clone_size: NA; j_call: TRBJ2-5; d_call: NA; cdr3_aa: CASNQRRSTETQYF; cdr3_nt: TGTGCCAGCAATCAACGCCGGTCTACAGAGACCCAGTACTTC
v_call: TRBV24-1; cdr3_length: 16; clone_size: NA; j_call: TRBJ2-3; d_call: TRBD1; cdr3_aa: CATSDARGLGSDTQYF; cdr3_nt: TGTGCCACCAGTGACGCCAGGGGGCTAGGGTCAGATACGCAGTATTTT
v_call: TRBV6-6; cdr3_length: 16; clone_size: NA; j_call: TRBJ1-1; d_call: TRBD1; cdr3_aa: CASSSNQRGPNTEAFF; cdr3_nt: TGTGCCAGCAGTTCGAACCAGAGGGGGCCGAACACTGAAGCTTTCTTT
v_call: TRBV19; cdr3_length: 14; clone_size: NA; j_call: TRBJ2-5; d_call: NA; cdr3_aa: CASSIRGAQETQYF; cdr3_nt: TGTGCCAGTAGTATCCGGGGGGCCCAAGAGACCCAGTACTTC
v_call: TRBV5-1; cdr3_length: 14; clone_size: NA; j_call: TRBJ1-1; d_call: NA; cdr3_aa: CASSLTGSNTEAFF; cdr3_nt: TGCGCCAGCAGCCTTACAGGTTCGAACACTGAAGCTTTCTTT
v_call: TRBV24-1; cdr3_length: 12; clone_size: once; j_call: TRBJ2-3; d_call: NA; cdr3_aa: CATSDPTDTQYF; cdr3_nt: TGTGCCACCAGTGACCCAACAGATACGCAGTATTTT